This TCR beta chain was recovered during a study of metastatic and nonmetastatic thyroid tumors. Study information: Comparative analysis of repertoires was undertaken across blood and tumor or nodule tissue obtained from malignant and benign thyroid patients. Notes on the study in general: It was reportedly found that TCR beta diversity was significantly higher in malignant thyroid tumors than in benign nodules, a difference seen in both blood and tumor samples.

The entire patient cohort was treatment-naive prior to thyroid surgery. MiXCR reprocessed the PCR reads for TCRdb. The sample records about 30,000 clones, 25% to 30% being singletons. As to this clone: Its antigen remains unidentified.

Germline V gene sequence: CDR1 MDHEN, CDR2 SYDVKM. This CDR3 is 13 amino acids long. V was clipped by 3 bases and J by 7 bases, with 12 bases between them. This clonotype originated in a female donor with papillary thyroid cancer or a benign thyroid nodule (not recorded which). Some clones in this sample may be carry-over from other donors' samples. The rearrangement links TRBV28 to TRBJ1-2; D is undetermined. The sample comprised blood. In DNA, the CDR3 is TGTGCCAGCAGTTTCCTAACAGCGGCTGGCTACACCTTC. This translates into CASSFLTAAGYTF.